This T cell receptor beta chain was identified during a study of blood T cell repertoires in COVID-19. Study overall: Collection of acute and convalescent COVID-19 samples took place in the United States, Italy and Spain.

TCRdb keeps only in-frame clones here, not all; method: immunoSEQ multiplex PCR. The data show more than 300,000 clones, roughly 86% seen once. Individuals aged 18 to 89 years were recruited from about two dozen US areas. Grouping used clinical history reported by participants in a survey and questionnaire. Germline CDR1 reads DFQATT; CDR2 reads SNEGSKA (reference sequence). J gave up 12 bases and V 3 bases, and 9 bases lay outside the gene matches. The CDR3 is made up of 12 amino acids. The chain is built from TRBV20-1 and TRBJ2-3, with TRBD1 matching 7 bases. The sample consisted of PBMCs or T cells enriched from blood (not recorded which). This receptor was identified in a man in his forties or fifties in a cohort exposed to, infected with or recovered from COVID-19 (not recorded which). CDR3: CSASSSGTDQYF. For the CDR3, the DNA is TGCAGTGCTAGTTCCTCGGGGACAGATCAGTATTTT.